These 32 T cell receptor beta chains were sequenced from one sample in a study of early T cells in non-severe SARS-CoV-2 infection. One entry per CDR3 protein results from TCRdb running MiXCR on the 5' RACE reads. The sample shows about 25,000 distinct CDR3 sequences, 4.5% to 7% of them seen only once. The material sequenced was whole blood. Receptors were obtained from an adult who was a healthcare worker with PCR-confirmed SARS-CoV-2 infection or an uninfected control (not recorded which).

This clonotype was observed at least ten times. This sequence joins TRBV6-5 and TRBJ1-2, with 9 nucleotides matching TRBD1. The CDR3 extends over 13 amino acids. Germline values: CDR1 MNHEY, CDR2 SVGAGI. The V and J ends lost 2 bases and 8 bases, in that order; junction bases with no gene match: 3. The CDR3 reads CASSYGTGRGYTF. The CDR3 DNA sequence: TGTGCCAGCAGTTACGGGACAGGGCGCGGCTACACCTTC.

As concerns this clonotype: It may be a read error: a sequence one base away is much more abundant. The chain links TRBV7-2 to TRBJ2-5; no clear D. In germline, CDR1 is SGHTA, CDR2 FQGNSA. This CDR3 comprises 14 residues. This CDR3 is CANSRRRNQETQYF. The CDR3 nucleotides read TGTGCCAACAGCCGACGACGCAACCAAGAGACCCAGTACTTC.

This clonotype was observed a single time. V usage is TRBV2 and J usage is TRBJ2-1, with 11 bases that match TRBD2. CDR1 is SNHLY and CDR2 is FYNNEI in the germline V gene. The CDR3 consists of 18 residues. Trimming at V came to 7 bases and at J to 0 bases, leaving 11 bases not matched to a gene. CDR3: CASKGGTSGIPSYNEQFF. The CDR3 DNA reads as TGTGCCAGCAAAGGAGGGACTAGCGGCATACCCTCCTACAATGAGCAGTTCTTC.

In its sample, this clonotype was seen many times. The rearrangement joins TRBV12-3 or TRBV12-4 to TRBJ2-3, with TRBD2 matching 11 bases. The J segment lost 2 bases and the V segment lost 5 bases, leaving 6 bases of the junction unmatched. This CDR3 has 16 amino acids. This chain's CDR3 is CASSRLAGGPTDTQYF. The DNA for the CDR3 is TGTGCCAGCAGTCGTTTAGCGGGGGGGCCCACAGATACGCAGTATTTT.

This clonotype showed up just a few times. The chain is built from TRBV18 and TRBJ2-1; D possibly corresponds to TRBD2 (5 bases). The V gene lost 4 bases and the J gene lost 8 bases, with 9 bases spanning the gap. The CDR3 runs 12 residues. Germline assignment: CDR1 KGHSH and CDR2 LQKENI. The CDR3 DNA reads TGTGCCAGCTCACAGTCCGGGGATGAGCAGTTCTTC. It is translated as CASSQSGDEQFF.

The CDR3, as DNA: TGTGCCAGCAGCTTGGGTCACGTGGCGGACACTGAAGCTTTCTTT. Translated: CASSLGHVADTEAFF. The chain recombines TRBV11-2 with TRBJ1-1; no reliable D call. The CDR3 consists of 15 residues. The V end was cut by 3 bases, the J end by 3 bases, with 14 bases between. Germline V gene data show CDR1 as SGHAT and CDR2 as FQNNGV. The full variable domain, its missing parts supplied by reference TRBV11-2 and TRBJ1-1, is EAGVAQSPRYKIIEKRQSVAFWCNPISGHATLYWYQQILGQGPKLLIQFQNNGVVDDSQLPKDRFSAERLKGVDSTLKIQPAKLEDSAVYLCASSLGHVADTEAFFGQGTRLTVV.

This clonotype was seen ten or more times. The rearrangement links TRBV7-2 to TRBJ1-1; the D is unclear. CDR3 length: 14 residues. Germline CDR1 reads SGHTA; CDR2 reads FQGNSA. Trimming took off 4 bases at V and 1 base at J, with 10 bases between the two ends. CDR3 protein: CASSSGRQNTEAFF. For the CDR3, the DNA is TGTGCCAGCAGCTCAGGACGGCAGAACACTGAAGCTTTCTTT.

In this sample, this clonotype turned up many times. The rearrangement uses TRBV4-1 and TRBJ2-3; the D is unclear. V shed 3 bases and J shed 6 bases, with 7 bases lying between them. CDR1 is MGHRA, CDR2 YSYEKL, per germline. The CDR3 loop spans 12 amino acids. The CDR3 coding sequence is TGCGCCAGCAGCCACCCAAGGGATACGCAGTATTTT. Translated, it gives CASSHPRDTQYF.

This clonotype appeared many times. The chain uses TRBV7-3 and TRBJ2-1; D is perhaps TRBD1 or TRBD2 (5 bases each). From germline, CDR1 is SGHTA and CDR2 FQGTGA. The CDR3 is 15 residues long. V was trimmed by 1 base and J by 5 bases, leaving 12 bases between them. The CDR3 DNA sequence: TGTGCCAGCAGCTTAATAGGGACCCTTAACAATGAGCAGTTCTTC. Amino acid sequence: CASSLIGTLNNEQFF.

In this sample, this clonotype turned up many times. The chain carries TRBV6-6 and TRBJ1-2, with TRBD1 matching over 9 bases. Germline lookup yields CDR1 MNHNY and CDR2 SVGAGI (reference sequence). Unmatched junction bases numbered 10, after V lost 5 bases and J lost 6 bases. CDR3 length equals 15 residues. The CDR3 here is CASSNPGQGVHGYTF. The DNA for the CDR3 is TGTGCCAGCAGTAACCCGGGACAGGGCGTCCATGGCTACACCTTC.

This clonotype was seen repeatedly, ten times or more. One junction end disagrees with the germline gene, perhaps due to a read error. The V gene is TRBV7-7, the J gene TRBJ2-5; perhaps D is TRBD1 or TRBD2 (6 bases each). The CDR3 is made up of 15 amino acids. Germline CDR1 is SSHAT and CDR2 is FNYEAQ (reference sequence). The CDR3 nucleotides are TGTGCTAGCAGCTTAGCGGCGACAGGCCAAGAGACCCAGTACTTC. Protein product: CASSLAATGQETQYF.

In its sample, this clonotype was seen many times. V usage is TRBV5-1 and J usage is TRBJ2-2; 9 bases match TRBD1. V lost 0 bases and J lost 1; bases outside the gene matches: 4. This CDR3 is built from 17 residues. Germline CDR1 reads SGHRS; CDR2 reads YFSETQ. CDR3 nucleotides: TGCGCCAGCAGCTTGGTAAAGACAGGGGGGAACACCGGGGAGCTGTTTTTT. Encoded protein: CASSLVKTGGNTGELFF.

This clonotype was seen ten or more times. This rearrangement joins TRBV11-2 to TRBJ2-5; D uncertain. Germline V lookup: CDR1 SGHAT, CDR2 FQNNGV. CDR3 size: 12 residues. Trimming removed 0 bases at V and 4 bases at J, with 3 bases between. CDR3 nucleotides: TGTGCCAGCAGCTTAGAAACAGAGACCCAGTACTTC. Encoded protein: CASSLETETQYF.

In its sample, this clonotype was seen many times. This chain links TRBV5-4 with TRBJ2-7; D tentatively fits TRBD1 or TRBD2 (6 bases each). Germline assignment: CDR1 SGHNT and CDR2 YYREEE (reference sequence). This CDR3 comprises 17 residues. V was shortened by 5 bases and J by 4 bases, with 25 bases between the two germline ends. CDR3 sequence: CASSRASGGFSIYEQYF. The CDR3 DNA reads TGTGCCAGCAGTCGTGCCTCCGGGGGCTTCTCCATTTACGAGCAGTACTTC. Full variable domain (remainder filled in from reference TRBV5-4 and TRBJ2-7): ETGVTQSPTHLIKTRGQQVTLRCSSQSGHNTVSWYQQALGQGPQFIFQYYREEENGRGNFPPRFSGLQFPNYSSELNVNALELDDSALYLCASSRASGGFSIYEQYFGPGTRLTVT.

The J gene is TRBJ2-3, the V gene TRBV20-1; D ambiguous. Trimming removed 5 bases from V and 6 bases from J, with 21 bases in between. CDR1 is DFQATT, CDR2 SNEGSKA, per germline (reference sequence). The CDR3 is made up of 15 amino acids. The CDR3 reads CSAVTKGYETDTQYF. Here the CDR3 DNA reads TGCAGTGCTGTAACCAAAGGCTATGAGACGGATACGCAGTATTTT.

Many counts were recorded for this clonotype. The gene calls are TRBV10-1 and TRBJ1-1; no clear D gene. Trimming removed 2 bases at V and 9 bases at J, with 7 bases between. The CDR3 has 11 amino acids. Germline CDR1 is WNHNN and CDR2 is SYGVQD (reference sequence). CDR3 in DNA: TGCGCCAGCAGTGAGAAGGGTCAAGCTTTCTTT. It translates to CASSEKGQAFF.

At least ten counts were recorded for this clonotype. The V and J genes are TRBV14 and TRBJ1-1; perhaps TRBD1 as D (5 bases). Germline CDR1 and CDR2: SGHDN and FVKESK. This CDR3 is built from 15 residues. V lost 5 bases, J lost 1 base, and 14 bases lay in between. CDR3 in DNA: TGTGCCAGCAGCTTCCTAACCGGGGCGAACACTGAAGCTTTCTTT. Protein sequence: CASSFLTGANTEAFF.

This clonotype counts as medium-sized (0.01 to 0.1%). The rearrangement links TRBV7-3 to TRBJ1-1; TRBD1 is a possible D gene (5 bases). Trimming removed 7 bases at V and 3 bases at J, with 12 bases between. This CDR3 region has 13 residues. Looked up from germline, CDR1 is SGHTA and CDR2 is FQGTGA. CDR3 in DNA: TGTGCCAGCAAGACAGAAAGTTACACTGAAGCTTTCTTT. It translates to CASKTESYTEAFF.

This clonotype was seen repeatedly, ten times or more. This chain joins TRBV7-6 and TRBJ2-5, with TRBD1 matching 8 bases. V was pared by 5 bases and J by 5 bases, with 7 bases of the junction left unmatched. The length of the CDR3 is 14 residues. The germline V gene encodes CDR1 SGHVS and CDR2 FNYEAQ. For the CDR3, the DNA is TGTGCCAGCAGCCCTGGACAGGGTTTGGAGACCCAGTACTTC. This translates into CASSPGQGLETQYF.

This clonotype occurred many times. The genes are TRBV29-1 and TRBJ2-2; perhaps TRBD2 as D (6 bases). Germline CDR1 is SQVTM and CDR2 is ANQGSEA. The CDR3 is 14 amino acids. V lost 4 bases, J lost 0 bases, and 9 bases lay in between. The CDR3 loop reads CSVAGGPNTGELFF. In nucleotides, the CDR3 is TGCAGCGTTGCCGGGGGACCGAACACCGGGGAGCTGTTTTTT.

This clonotype was found many times. The chain links TRBV28 to TRBJ1-4; D gene ambiguous. The germline V and J ends were trimmed by 2 bases and 7 bases, with 5 bases remaining between them. Germline lookup yields CDR1 MDHEN and CDR2 SYDVKM. The CDR3 consists of 12 residues. CDR3 sequence (DNA): TGTGCCAGCAGTTTAAATCGTGAAAAACTGTTTTTT. This translates into CASSLNREKLFF.

This clonotype was recorded at least ten times. V usage is TRBV24-1 and J usage is TRBJ2-1; 10 positions agree with TRBD1. The V gene's germline CDR1 is KGHDR and CDR2 SFDVKD. The CDR3 spans 17 residues. J lost 9 bases, V lost 5 bases, and 15 bases had no gene match. CDR3 amino acids: CATSAPTLDRGQGEQFF. In nucleotides, the CDR3 is TGTGCCACCAGTGCCCCGACCCTCGACAGGGGGCAAGGTGAGCAGTTCTTC.

This clonotype was observed at least ten times. The chain carries TRBV20-1 and TRBJ1-1; a weak D match, TRBD1 (6 bases). CDR1 is DFQATT and CDR2 is SNEGSKA in the germline V gene (reference sequence). Trimming pared 3 bases from V and 3 bases from J, leaving 14 bases between. This CDR3 region has 14 residues. CDR3 sequence reads: CSASLQGRDTEAFF. The CDR3 DNA follows: TGCAGTGCTAGCCTACAGGGCAGGGACACTGAAGCTTTCTTT.

This clonotype was detected ten times or more. The chain joins TRBV19 to TRBJ1-5; D may be TRBD1 (5 bases). This CDR3 comprises 17 residues. Between the trimmed V and J ends, which lost 4 bases and 2 bases, there was a span of 18 bases. From germline, CDR1 is LNHDA and CDR2 SQIVND (reference sequence). This CDR3 is CASSSTGSGRRNQPQHF. CDR3 sequence (DNA): TGTGCCAGTAGTAGTACAGGCTCTGGACGGCGCAATCAGCCCCAGCATTTT.

The table lists this clonotype with a few counts. The genes are TRBV5-1 and TRBJ2-7, with D possibly matching TRBD1 (5 bases). With 2 bases removed from V and 6 bases from J, the gap between germline ends came to 12 bases. The CDR3 totals 13 residues. Germline-derived CDR1 and CDR2 are SGHRS and YFSETQ. The CDR3 reads CASSFDWGGEQYF. DNA for the CDR3: TGCGCCAGCAGCTTCGATTGGGGCGGCGAGCAGTACTTC.

This clonotype was seen many times. The rearrangement joins TRBV4-3 to TRBJ2-1; 9 positions match TRBD2. The junction had 6 bases not matched to a gene; V was cut back by 1 base and J by 5 bases. CDR1 is LGHNA and CDR2 is YSLEER in the germline V gene. CDR3 length equals 16 residues. For the CDR3, the DNA is TGCGCCAGCAGCCAAGTCGGTAGCGGGGGTAACAATGAGCAGTTCTTC. This sequence encodes CASSQVGSGGNNEQFF.

The chain employs TRBV2 and TRBJ2-1; D remains unclear. The CDR3 consists of 13 residues. Per germline, CDR1 SNHLY and CDR2 FYNNEI. Trimming left V 4 bases short and J 3 bases short, with 7 bases between. CDR3: CASSVSLYNEQFF. CDR3 nucleotides: TGTGCCAGCAGTGTCTCACTCTACAATGAGCAGTTCTTC.

This clonotype was recorded many times. The chain couples TRBV28 to TRBJ2-1, with TRBD1 matching over 10 bases. The CDR3 covers 24 residues. V was pared by 5 bases and J by 1 base, with 29 bases of the junction left unmatched. Germline V gives CDR1 MDHEN, CDR2 SYDVKM. The CDR3 region is CASSTIRPRGLRDRGTGSYNEQFF. The CDR3 region has the DNA TGTGCCAGCAGTACTATCCGCCCACGGGGTCTCCGGGACAGGGGCACGGGGTCCTACAATGAGCAGTTCTTC.

By sample share, this clonotype is medium-sized. CDR3: CASSAGLAAYNEQFF. The DNA for the CDR3 is TGTGCCAGCAGTGCTGGGCTAGCGGCTTACAATGAGCAGTTCTTC. V gene TRBV6-1 combines with J gene TRBJ2-1; TRBD2 agrees at 7 bases. From germline, CDR1 is MNHNS and CDR2 SASEGT. The trim removed 4 bases at V and 4 bases at J, leaving 7 bases unmatched. The CDR3 contains 15 residues.

This chain's CDR3 is CASSPTSGGSYEQYF. The CDR3 nucleotides read TGTGCCAGCAGTCCCACTAGCGGGGGGTCCTACGAGCAGTACTTC. The V call is TRBV12-3 or TRBV12-4, the J call TRBJ2-7; 12 nucleotides line up with TRBD2. V shed 5 bases and J 1 base; nucleotides not matched to a gene: 3. The CDR3 covers 15 residues.

This clonotype was counted ten times or more. This chain links TRBV18 with TRBJ2-3, with TRBD1 identical over 10 bases. The CDR3 has 15 residues. The J segment lost 1 base and the V segment lost 6 bases, leaving 4 bases of the junction unmatched. Per the germline V gene, CDR1 is KGHSH and CDR2 is LQKENI. Here the CDR3 reads CASSRDRGGTDTQYF. Written as DNA, the CDR3 is TGTGCCAGCTCGCGGGACAGGGGAGGCACAGATACGCAGTATTTT.

This clonotype was picked up many times. This sequence joins TRBV7-2 and TRBJ1-2; 12 bases agree with TRBD1. The CDR3 has 15 residues. Germline-derived CDR1 and CDR2 are SGHTA and FQGNSA. V shed 5 bases and J 3 bases; nucleotides not matched to a gene: 4. As DNA, the CDR3 is TGTGCCAGCAGCACCGGGACAGGGGGCTACTATGGCTACACCTTC. It specifies CASSTGTGGYYGYTF.